This TCR beta chain was retrieved from a study of blood T cell repertoires in COVID-19. The sample holds one count of this clone. The assay was immunoSEQ multiplex PCR, and TCRdb's table has in-frame clones only and misses some. The data hold 200,000 to 250,000 clones, with over 80% observed a single time. The receptor's source is a woman in her 40s who had recovered from COVID-19. Sequencing input: PBMCs or T cells enriched from blood (not recorded which).

CDR3 bases: TGCGCCAGCAGACGGACTACCTACAATGAGCAGTTCTTC. Protein: CASRRTTYNEQFF. This chain links TRBV5-1 with TRBJ2-1; maybe TRBD2 (6 bases). CDR3 size: 13 residues. The V gene lost 5 bases and the J gene lost 2 bases, with 8 bases spanning the gap. Germline V gene data show CDR1 as SGHRS and CDR2 as YFSETQ.